This T cell receptor beta chain is drawn from a study of regulatory T cells in long-lasting Graves disease. To make TCR beta libraries, researchers used iRepertoire HTBI primers and Arm-PCR of CDR3 regions. TCRdb called the multiplex PCR reads again in MiXCR, with one record for every CDR3 protein. This table has hundreds of thousands of distinct CDR3 sequences, 16% appearing once. The time point is: newly diagnosed GD, antithyroid drugs for less than 3 months. The TCR library was made from RNA that had been extracted from PBMCs in TRIzol. These same records also appear under a second study, on T cells in Graves' hyperthyroidism and ophthalmopathy. From that second work: Stable hyperthyroidism: no ophthalmopathy progression over 18 months of follow-up. TCR CDR3 underwent first-round RT-PCR with the HTBI primer set. The majority of expanded thyroid clonotypes above 0.001 also appeared in blood.

The sequencing used peripheral blood mononuclear cells (PBMCs), collected at new diagnosis, from a patient treated with antithyroid drugs. The receptor was isolated from a woman between 25 and 40 years old with Graves disease.

CDR3 coding DNA: TGTGCCAGCAGCTTAACGAACATTCAGTACTTC. Protein product: CASSLTNIQYF. The V and J genes are TRBV7-8 and TRBJ2-4; D unresolved. Germline lookup yields CDR1 SGHVS and CDR2 FQNEAQ. The CDR3 covers 11 residues. Trimming took off 2 bases at V and 7 bases at J, with 3 bases between the two ends.